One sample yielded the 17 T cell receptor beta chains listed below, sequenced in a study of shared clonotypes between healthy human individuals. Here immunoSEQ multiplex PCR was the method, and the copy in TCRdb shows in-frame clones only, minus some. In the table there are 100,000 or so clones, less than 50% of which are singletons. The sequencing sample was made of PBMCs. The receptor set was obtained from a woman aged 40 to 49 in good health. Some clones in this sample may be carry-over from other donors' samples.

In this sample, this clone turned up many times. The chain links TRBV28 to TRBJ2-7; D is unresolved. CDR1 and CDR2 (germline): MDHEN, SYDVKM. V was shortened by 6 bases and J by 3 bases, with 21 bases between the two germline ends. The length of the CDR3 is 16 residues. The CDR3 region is CASSHPPSYLNYEQYF. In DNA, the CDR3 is TGTGCCAGCAGCCACCCCCCGTCCTACCTTAACTACGAGCAGTACTTC.

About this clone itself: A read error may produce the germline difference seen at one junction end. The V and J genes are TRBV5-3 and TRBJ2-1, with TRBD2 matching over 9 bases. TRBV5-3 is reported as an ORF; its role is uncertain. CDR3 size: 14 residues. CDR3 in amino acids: CASSFSGRYNEQFF. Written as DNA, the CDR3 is TGTGCCAGCAGCTTTAGCGGGAGATACAATGAGCAGTTCTTC.

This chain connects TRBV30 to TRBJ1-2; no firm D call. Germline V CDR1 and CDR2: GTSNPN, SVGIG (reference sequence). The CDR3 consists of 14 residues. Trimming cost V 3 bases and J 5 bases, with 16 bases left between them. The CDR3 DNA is TGTGCCTGGAGGGAGGCGCGAGCCATTTATGGCTACACCTTC. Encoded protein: CAWREARAIYGYTF.

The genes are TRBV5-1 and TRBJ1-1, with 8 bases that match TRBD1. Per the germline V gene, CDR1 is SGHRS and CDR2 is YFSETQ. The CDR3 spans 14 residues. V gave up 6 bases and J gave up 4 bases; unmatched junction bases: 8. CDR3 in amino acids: CASNDDRGITEAFF. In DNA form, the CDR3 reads TGCGCCAGCAATGATGACAGGGGAATCACTGAAGCTTTCTTT.

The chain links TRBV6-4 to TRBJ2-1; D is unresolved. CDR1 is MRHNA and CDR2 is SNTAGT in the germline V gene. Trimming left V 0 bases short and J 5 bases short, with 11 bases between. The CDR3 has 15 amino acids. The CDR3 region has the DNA TGTGCCAGCAGTGACTCGTCTTGGGAAAACAATGAGCAGTTCTTC. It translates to CASSDSSWENNEQFF.

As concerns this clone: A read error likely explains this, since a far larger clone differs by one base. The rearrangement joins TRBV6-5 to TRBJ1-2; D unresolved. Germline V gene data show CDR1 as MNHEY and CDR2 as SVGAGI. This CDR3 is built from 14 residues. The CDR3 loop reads CASSTPYDDYGHTF. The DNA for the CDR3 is TGTGCCAGCAGTACCCCTTACGACGACTATGGCCACACCTTC.

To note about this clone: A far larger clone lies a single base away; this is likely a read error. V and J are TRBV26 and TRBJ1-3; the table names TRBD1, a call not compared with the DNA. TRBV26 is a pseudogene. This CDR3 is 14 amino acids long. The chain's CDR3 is CASSGHFPGSTIYF. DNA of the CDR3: TGTGCCAGCAGTGGACACTTTCCTGGAAGCACCATATATTTT.

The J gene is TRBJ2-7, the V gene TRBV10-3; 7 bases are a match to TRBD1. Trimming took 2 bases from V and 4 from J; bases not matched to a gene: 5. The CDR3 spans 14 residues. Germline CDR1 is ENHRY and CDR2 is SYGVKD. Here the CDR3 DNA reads TGTGCCATCAGTGAGGAATGGGACAGTTACGAGCAGTACTTC. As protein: CAISEEWDSYEQYF.

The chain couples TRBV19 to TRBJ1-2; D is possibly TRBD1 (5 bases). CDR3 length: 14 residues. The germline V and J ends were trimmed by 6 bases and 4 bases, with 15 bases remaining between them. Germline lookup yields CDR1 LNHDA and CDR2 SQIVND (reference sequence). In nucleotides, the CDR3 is TGTGCCAGTAGCCCCGGGGGTTGGGCCTATGGCTACACCTTC. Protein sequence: CASSPGGWAYGYTF.

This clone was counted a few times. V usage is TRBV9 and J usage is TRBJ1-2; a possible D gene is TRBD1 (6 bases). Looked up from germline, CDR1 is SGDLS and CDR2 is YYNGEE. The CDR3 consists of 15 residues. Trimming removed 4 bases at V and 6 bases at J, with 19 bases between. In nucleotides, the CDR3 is TGTGCCAGCAGCCTACAACCCGGGACACAACATGGCTACACCTTC. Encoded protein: CASSLQPGTQHGYTF.

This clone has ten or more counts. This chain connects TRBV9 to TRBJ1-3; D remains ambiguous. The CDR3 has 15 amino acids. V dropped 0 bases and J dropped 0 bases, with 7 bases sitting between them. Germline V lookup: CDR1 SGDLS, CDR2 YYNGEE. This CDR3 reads CASSVGGSSGNTIYF. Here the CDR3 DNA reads TGTGCCAGCAGCGTAGGAGGCAGCTCTGGAAACACCATATATTTT. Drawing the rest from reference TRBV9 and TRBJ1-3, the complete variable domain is DSGVTQTPKHLITATGQRVTLRCSPRSGDLSVYWYQQSLDQGLQFLIQYYNGEERAKGNILERFSAQQFPDLHSELNLSSLELGDSALYFCASSVGGSSGNTIYFGEGSWLTVV.

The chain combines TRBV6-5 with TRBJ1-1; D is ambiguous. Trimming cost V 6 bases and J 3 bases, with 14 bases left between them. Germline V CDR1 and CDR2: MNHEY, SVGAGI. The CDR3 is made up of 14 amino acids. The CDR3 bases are TGTGCCAGCAGCCATCGTGGAGTAGACACTGAAGCTTTCTTT. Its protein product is CASSHRGVDTEAFF.

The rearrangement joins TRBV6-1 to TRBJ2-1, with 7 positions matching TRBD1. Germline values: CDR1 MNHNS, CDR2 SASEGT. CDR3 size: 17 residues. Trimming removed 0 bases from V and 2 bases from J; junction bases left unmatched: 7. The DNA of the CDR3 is TGTGCCAGCAGTGAAGCTTCGACAGGGTGGGCCTACAATGAGCAGTTCTTC. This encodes CASSEASTGWAYNEQFF.

The DNA of the CDR3 is TGTGCCAGCAGCTTTTCGGGACAGCCCAATTCACCCCTCCACTTT. Amino acids: CASSFSGQPNSPLHF. The genes are TRBV7-3 and TRBJ1-6; 7 bases agree with TRBD1. CDR1 SGHTA and CDR2 FQGTGA come from the germline V gene. This CDR3 is built from 15 residues. V shed 3 bases, J shed 7 bases, and the junction held 6 bases outside the gene matches.

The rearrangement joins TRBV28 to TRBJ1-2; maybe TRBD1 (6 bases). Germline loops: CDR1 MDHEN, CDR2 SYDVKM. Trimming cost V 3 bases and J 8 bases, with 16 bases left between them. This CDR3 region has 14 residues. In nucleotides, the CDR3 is TGTGCCAGCAGTTTGGCCGGACAGACGAGAGGCTACACCTTC. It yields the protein CASSLAGQTRGYTF.

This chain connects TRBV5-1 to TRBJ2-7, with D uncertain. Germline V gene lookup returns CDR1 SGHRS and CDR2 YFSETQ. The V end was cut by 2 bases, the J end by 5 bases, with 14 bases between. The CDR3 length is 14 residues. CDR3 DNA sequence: TGCGCCAGCAGCTTTAAGGGTTTGGTCCACGAGCAGTACTTC. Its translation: CASSFKGLVHEQYF.

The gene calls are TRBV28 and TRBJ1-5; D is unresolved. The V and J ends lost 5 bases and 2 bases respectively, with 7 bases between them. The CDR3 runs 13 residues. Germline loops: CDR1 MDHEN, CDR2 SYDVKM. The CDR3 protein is CASSRFGNQPQHF. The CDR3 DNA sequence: TGTGCCAGCAGTCGGTTCGGCAATCAGCCCCAGCATTTT.